This TCR beta chain is drawn from a study of TIL therapy for anti-PD-1-resistant metastatic lung cancer (dated by TCRdb to the early 2020s). Describing the broader study: Enrolled patients had a median age of around 56 years (range 38-75) and a median tumor PD-L1 proportion score of 4.5% to 6.5%. T cell receptor beta sequencing of tumor and peripheral blood was used to follow clonotypes across the tumor, the expanded TIL product and serial blood samples. A median non-synonymous tumor mutation burden of about 1.6 mutations per megabase was determined across the cohort by whole-exome sequencing. Most of the cohort had lung adenocarcinoma, including a handful of EGFR-mutant tumors and two ALK-rearranged tumors, and half of the patients were either current or former smokers. The paper as a whole reports these results and caveats: Generalizability was limited because the cohort was highly selected, with more treatment-naive, never-smoker and oncogene-addicted patients included than is typical. TIL culture showed high clonal turnover, with many enriched product clones undetected in the baseline tumor, suggesting clonal contraction rather than faithful expansion. The study protocol defined all tumor marker inferences as exploratory. Higher clonality and lower diversity were observed in expanded TIL cultures than in baseline intratumoral T cells (median clonality around 5.7% vs 31%, p < 0.0001).

In regard to this clone: No cognate antigen has been identified for it. Base qualities are not at hand, and no much larger clone is one base apart.

This sample's time point label indicates: pre-treatment sample, taken before nivolumab and TIL therapy. Baseline tumor samples were excised metastases, mostly pleural nodules or supraclavicular lymph nodes, from the same resection used to grow TIL. Before any PD-1/PD-L1 blockade was given, tumors were harvested, nivolumab was then administered, and patients who progressed went on to receive lymphodepletion, an infusion of expanded TIL, and IL-2. Between October 2017 and early 2020, a dual-center phase I trial enrolled adults who had stage 4 NSCLC. The samples were obtained from a phase I trial that was single-arm and open-label and tested tumor-infiltrating lymphocyte therapy combined with nivolumab in advanced non-small cell lung cancer. For each resected tumor, portions were snap-frozen in liquid nitrogen and kept at -80 degrees C. Tumor regions of interest were selected on H&E sections by laser-capture macrodissection, were pulverized into approximately 15 mg aliquots, and were extracted with Qiagen Allprep kits.

The CDR3 contains 18 residues, cysteine and phenylalanine counted. Of all the DNA, just the CDR3 is kept, 54 bases in frame from base 1. The germline V and J ends show losses of 5 bases and 4 bases respectively, and no gene match explains 16 bases of the junction. The germline V gene provides CDR1 SGHTA and CDR2 FQGNSA. TCR beta CDR3 regions were amplified from genomic DNA with the immunoSEQ v3 hsTCRB kit using bias-controlled multiplex PCR. TCR libraries were sequenced on an Illumina NextSeq 500 to 1.5 million to 2 million read pairs for survey level or roughly 4.5-6 million for deep level. The original methods were these. V, D and J genes were assigned, non-productive sequences were removed, and clonality was reported by immunoSEQ Analyzer software. Repertoires were compared by productive Simpson clonality and by the Morisita overlap index of productive TRB rearrangements between infused TIL and blood. The table comes from immuneACCESS by way of TCRdb, which keeps in-frame sequences with V and J called. Part of the clones is missing from these tables; in studies checked, under half for an unresolved V gene and the rest for unknown reasons. V, J and clone size are those of that table, while D and trimming were read from the DNA. This sample lists about 50,000 clones; over 65% were detected once. About 6% of the sample is in the top ten clones.

Recombination linked TRBV7-2 to TRBJ2-2, with 7 junctional bases fitting TRBD2. The source is a person between 25 and 79 years old with non-small cell lung cancer. Sequenced material: tumor tissue, taken at baseline. The CDR3 region reads CASSPQQPGLTSTGELFF. DNA sequence: TGTGCCAGCAGCCCTCAACAACCGGGACTAACCAGCACCGGGGAGCTGTTTTTT.